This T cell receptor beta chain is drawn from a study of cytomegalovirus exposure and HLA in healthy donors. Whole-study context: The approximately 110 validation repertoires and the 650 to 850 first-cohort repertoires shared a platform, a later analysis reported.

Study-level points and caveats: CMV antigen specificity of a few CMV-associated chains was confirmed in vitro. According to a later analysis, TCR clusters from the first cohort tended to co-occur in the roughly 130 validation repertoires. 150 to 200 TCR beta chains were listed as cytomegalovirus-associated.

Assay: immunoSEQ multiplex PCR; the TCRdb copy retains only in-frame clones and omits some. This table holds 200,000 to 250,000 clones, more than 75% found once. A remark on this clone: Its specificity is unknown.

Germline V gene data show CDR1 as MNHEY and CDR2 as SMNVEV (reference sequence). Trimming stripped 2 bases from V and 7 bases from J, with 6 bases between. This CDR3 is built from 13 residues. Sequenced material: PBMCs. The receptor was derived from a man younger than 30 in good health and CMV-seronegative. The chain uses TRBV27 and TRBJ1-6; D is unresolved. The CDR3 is CASSLGMNSPLHF. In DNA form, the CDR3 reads TGTGCCAGCAGTTTAGGCATGAATTCACCCCTCCACTTT.